This record looks at one T cell receptor (beta chain) sequence and its context. The target antigen is unknown. Using immunoSEQ multiplex PCR, the repertoire was profiled, and TCRdb retains in-frame clones only, with some absent. The sample includes 75,000 to 100,000 clones, around nine tenths of them seen just once. These data belong to a study of OX40 agonist ivuxolimab in advanced cancers. General study results and limits: The CD4+ and CD8+ T cells in the blood had expanded clonally by week 6 at 0.1 to 3.0 mg/kg.

The length of the CDR3 is 13 residues. Trimming shortened V by 7 bases and J by 2 bases, and 11 bases separated the two germline ends. CDR1 is ENHRY and CDR2 is SYGVKD in the germline V gene. Baseline was the first blood sampling point, followed by cycle 4 day 1 and cycle 7 day 1. The J gene is TRBJ1-2, the V gene TRBV10-3; perhaps TRBD1 as D (5 bases). The clonotype comes from an adult with an advanced solid tumor such as melanoma, head and neck, liver or kidney cancer. Material: CD4+ or CD8+ T cells sorted from blood, obtained in a trial of the OX40 agonist ivuxolimab. The CDR3 nucleotides read TGTGCCATCACCCAGGGAGAGAACTATGGCTACACCTTC. This encodes CAITQGENYGYTF.